Listed here are 2 T cell receptor beta chains from one sample, sequenced in a study of blood T cell repertoires in COVID-19 (dated by TCRdb to about 2020). The receptor library was made with the immunoSEQ multiplex PCR assay. TCRdb took over this immuneACCESS table, retaining in-frame rearrangements with V and J assigned. Such tables are incomplete; in checked studies, under half of the missing clones stem from an unresolved V gene, and the remainder is unexplained. The sample table lists 320,000 or so clones, around 90% of them with a count of one. 5.2% of the sample belongs to the ten largest clones. Source material: PBMCs or T cells enriched from blood (not recorded which). The receptors come from a man between 60 and 75 years old who had recovered from COVID-19.

The chain employs TRBV6-1 and TRBJ1-5; possibly TRBD1 for D (6 bases). V was pared by 3 bases and J by 1 base, with 25 bases between. CDR1 and CDR2 from the germline V gene are MNHNS and SASEGT. This CDR3 is 20 amino acids long. CDR3 DNA sequence: TGTGCCAGCAGTGACCTCCACCGCTCTCACAGGGTTAAGAGCAATCAGCCCCAGCATTTT. Residues: CASSDLHRSHRVKSNQPQHF.

The J gene is TRBJ2-5, the V gene TRBV7-3, with 7 bases matching TRBD2. Germline CDR1 reads SGHTA; CDR2 reads FQGTGA. CDR3 length equals 13 residues. V trimming: 7 bases; J trimming: 7 bases; junction bases outside the gene matches: 9. The CDR3 sequence is CASTPGEGGTQYF. As DNA, the CDR3 is TGTGCCAGCACCCCGGGGGAGGGCGGGACCCAGTACTTC.